This TCR beta chain was captured in a study of cytomegalovirus exposure and HLA in healthy donors (dated by TCRdb to 2015 to 2018). For context, the study as a whole: An earlier analysis of some 600 of the donors reported approximately 260 Gb of sequence data and some 110 million unique TCR beta sequences obtained from around 170 million T cells. A handful of DR-DQ haplotypes were handled as single units for association and clustering because linkage in the cohort was strong. Roughly 300 gigabases of sequencing data and approximately 93 million unique TCR sequences were included in an early release covering roughly 600 HLA-typed donors. The T cell repertoires of 700 or so subjects were profiled by immunosequencing and related to cytomegalovirus serostatus. Genome-wide SNP genotypes for about 60% of the roughly 700 donors were used in a later genetic analysis, which treated that subset as a discovery cohort. The number of donors typed differed by locus, with about 629-640 for A, B, C, DRB1 and DQB1, more than 500 for DQA1, nearly 610 for DPA1, and around 430 for DPB1. All discovery cohort repertoires had been generated on a single sequencing platform. In the later analysis, no new phenotypic data were used to find candidate immune exposures; instead, reliance was placed on TCR beta sequences and their occurrence across donors. HLA typing covered class I and class II loci at four-digit resolution. To predict cytomegalovirus infection status, the study brought together high-throughput TCR immunosequencing, statistical association of individual TCRs with disease status, and machine learning. Across 300 to 500 genotyped donors of the cohort, an average of roughly 230,000 unique TCR beta nucleotide sequences per donor were sequenced, and 15% to 20% of those sequences were non-productive. In a later analysis, previously published TCR beta repertoires from 666 donors were re-analyzed and high-resolution HLA genotyping was added so that TCR occurrence patterns could be studied. Among the roughly 400 genotyped donors, about 85% belonged to the genetic ancestry cluster associated with self-reported Caucasian donors. Alongside the repertoire data, information on donor age, sex, ethnicity and CMV serostatus was compiled. To decide whether each TCR beta V gene segment behaved as functional or pseudogenic, an earlier analysis of approximately 600 of the donors relied on high-throughput TCR beta sequencing. The study aimed to test whether cataloging public T cell receptors could reveal signatures of past pathogen exposure. Besides the first cohort of about 730 subjects, a separate validation cohort made up of about 120 different subjects was used. General conclusions and limits of the study: In a later analysis, most CMV-associated TCR beta chains were found to appear HLA-restricted, with HLA associations seemingly driven largely by CMV exposure. The only immune exposure information available for the cohort was CMV serostatus. A later genetic analysis reported fewer N-insertions in productive TCRs among donors in an Asian-associated ancestry cluster than the approximately 700-donor mean. A later genetic analysis associated a missense DCLRE1C variant with V-gene and J-gene trimming of TCR beta chains, and an independent cohort replicated the association. This cohort had only TCR beta chains sequenced, and the lack of alpha or paired-chain data limited which features could be detected. The study listed 150 to 200 TCR beta chains as associated with cytomegalovirus. HLA typing was unavailable for some donors at each locus, so association tests used only the typed subset. An earlier analysis of around 540 of the donors showed that most TCR beta V segments appeared in productive rearrangements either about 90% or about 30% of the time, which broadly matched IMGT annotations. In vitro tests confirmed that a few of the cytomegalovirus-associated TCR beta chains recognize cytomegalovirus antigens. The classifier was reported to diagnose cytomegalovirus status with high specificity and sensitivity in both the original and validation cohorts. Most TCR sequences were seen in very few donors, while some public TCRs were found in many individuals. In a later analysis, TCR association rates were found to vary across HLA loci, with the most associated TCRs seen for DRB1 alleles and the fewest for HLA-C alleles. A cluster of highly shared sequence variants was judged likely to represent a technical artifact of the sequencing pipeline. In a later analysis, HLA-associated TCR beta chains were found to be more clonally expanded and to have lower generation probabilities than equally common non-associated chains. Because counts were too low, 15 or so rarely observed V segments, including chromosome 9 orphons, were excluded from the earlier analysis of about 500 of the donors. A later analysis associated 16,951 TCR beta sequences with specific HLA alleles at a false discovery rate of 0.05. Correlated functional status among segregating V segments might be attributable to linkage disequilibrium, but an unknown experimental factor could not be ruled out. A further reported finding was that TCR beta sequences accurately predicted the HLA-A and HLA-B alleles for most subjects in the first cohort. When HLA alleles, especially DR and DQ, strongly co-occurred, attributing TCR associations to individual alleles was difficult. Roughly uniform sequencing depth across donors was assumed in presence/absence analyses, although this assumption may not hold. According to the authors, the approach could potentially be generalized to other disease states and immunological phenotypes. Some IMGT-functional V segments, including TRBV6-2 and TRBV6-3, could not be told apart with the 87-base-pair reads, so those segments were excluded. In a later analysis, several top co-occurrence clusters were reported to appear linked to parvovirus B19, influenza, CMV and Epstein-Barr virus.

A note on this clone: The antigen it recognizes is unknown. The sample holds no much larger clone one base away, and base qualities are not on file.

Receptor amplification or capture employed the immunoSEQ multiplex PCR assay. The multiplex PCR relied on a mix of 60 forward primers for TCR Vbeta segments and 13 reverse primers for TCR Jbeta segments. The CDR3 region of rearranged TCR beta genes was amplified from genomic DNA with a multiplex PCR assay. Amplified TCR beta libraries were sequenced as 87-base-pair reads on the Illumina HiSeq System. The authors processed their data as follows. A later analysis counted tens of millions of unique TCR beta chains across the 666 repertoires, and 10 million to 11 million of these chains were shared by at least two donors. A nearest-neighbor algorithm error-corrected the raw reads and collapsed the reads into unique sequences, merging closely related sequences to remove PCR and sequencing errors. V, D and J gene segments were assigned by aligning CDR3 sequences to IMGT reference sequences. For a sequence to be retained, at least a six-nucleotide match to both a V gene segment and a J gene segment was required. Rearrangements were called productive when the CDR3 lacked stop codons and stayed in frame with V and J; all others were non-productive. Following IMGT convention, CDR3 was defined as the stretch from the second conserved V-encoded cysteine to the conserved J-encoded phenylalanine. The earlier analysis of fewer than 700 of the donors excluded sequences that lacked an unambiguous match to a single V gene segment. An earlier analysis of roughly 590 of the donors called V segments functional above 56.7% productive rearrangements and segregating when the between-donor standard deviation exceeded 5%. To diagnose cytomegalovirus status from the catalog of TCR beta chain sequences, a statistical classification framework was built. In a later analysis, V and J genes were assigned by comparing TCR nucleotide sequences against IMGT/GENE-DB human TR gene sequences. Using the TCRdist pipeline, a later analysis assigned CDR3 sequences along with most-parsimonious VDJ recombination scenarios. In a later analysis, every TCR beta chain was defined by the combination of its CDR3 amino acid sequence and its V-gene family, and reads without a unique V-gene family were dropped. As a way to deal with suspected cross-contamination and a sequencing artifact, a later analysis dropped 592 nucleotide sequences that were highly shared and had low generation probability. A later analysis calculated a clonal expansion index for each public chain from normalized within-repertoire ranks of inferred template counts. In a later analysis, generation probabilities were computed using a VDJ recombination model fitted to out-of-frame rearrangements, and the results were checked against IGoR. A later analysis scored TCR-TCR, TCR-HLA and TCR-CMV co-occurrence with hypergeometric tests, applying a repertoire-size bias correction to TCR pairs. To estimate false discovery rates, a later analysis permuted the HLA or CMV assignments 20 times. In a later analysis, co-occurring TCRs were grouped with DBSCAN, and TCRdist sequence similarity was added when clustering was performed within HLA-allele-positive subsets. Co-occurrence clustering excluded repertoires with fewer than 30,000 or more than 120,000 public chains, plus five with anomalous nucleotide sharing. TCRdb took over this immuneACCESS table, retaining in-frame rearrangements with V and J assigned. Such tables are incomplete; in checked studies, under half of the missing clones stem from an unresolved V gene, and the remainder is unexplained. V, J and clone size are taken as reported in that table, and D and trimming were inferred from the DNA itself. Within this sample are under 200,000 clones, with approximately 81% of them counted one time only. The ten largest account for under 0.4% of the sample.

CDR1 is given as MNHEY and CDR2 as SMNVEV, both from the germline V gene (reference sequence). The CDR3 numbers 14 residues from cysteine through phenylalanine. Only the CDR3 DNA is retained, 42 bases long and in frame from the first base. V and J are trimmed by 7 bases and 1 base, and the gene matches miss 4 bases of the junction. In total, roughly 670 healthy bone marrow donors made up the cohort. Cohort members were all nominally healthy when sampled, although unrecorded immune exposures were likely present. The donor was CMV seronegative and was included in the group of about 400 seronegative cohort members. A peripheral blood sample was provided by each donor, and peripheral blood mononuclear cells were used for TCR beta sequencing. Genomic DNA was extracted from the blood cell samples with the Qiagen DNeasy Blood Extraction Kit.

The receptor was isolated from a boy aged 2-9 years in good health and CMV-seronegative. Sequencing was carried out using PBMCs. The chain was built from TRBV27 and TRBJ2-4, with 7 bases matching TRBD1. For the CDR3, the sequence is CASTETGAKNIQYF. The DNA is TGTGCCAGCACAGAGACAGGGGCCAAAAACATTCAGTACTTC.